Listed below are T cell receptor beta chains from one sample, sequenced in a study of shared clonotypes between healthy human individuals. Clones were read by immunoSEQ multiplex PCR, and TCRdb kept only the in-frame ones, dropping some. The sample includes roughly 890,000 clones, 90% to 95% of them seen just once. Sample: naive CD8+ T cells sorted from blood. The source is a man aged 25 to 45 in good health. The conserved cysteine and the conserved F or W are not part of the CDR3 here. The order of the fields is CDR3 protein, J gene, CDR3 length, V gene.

ASLLRFESSYEQY,TRBJ2-7,13,TRBV6-5
ASSQEGTNYGYT,TRBJ1-2,12,TRBV4-1
SVEAGIPYEQY,TRBJ2-7,11,TRBV29-1
AWSDGVATGELF,TRBJ2-2,12,TRBV30
ASRTSGSSSYNEQF,TRBJ2-1,14,TRBV27
ASSPGTTGLEKLF,TRBJ1-4,13,TRBV27
ASSLMGQGGTGELF,TRBJ2-2,14,TRBV7-9
ASSADRGWETQY,TRBJ2-5,12,TRBV25-1
ASSLRPPGPGYEQY,TRBJ2-7,14,TRBV7-2
ASSSRVAVYNEQF,TRBJ2-1,13,TRBV6-5
SVGEGGTASYEQY,TRBJ2-7,13,TRBV29-1
ASGLAGDYEQY,TRBJ2-7,11,TRBV13
ASSLQTGTSGYNEQF,TRBJ2-1,15,TRBV27
ASSLDRAGGDADTQY,TRBJ2-3,15,TRBV11-2
ASSLQGRNEQY,TRBJ2-7,11,TRBV27
SVDGWGSYEQY,TRBJ2-7,11,TRBV29-1
ASSGPGLAGVHEQF,TRBJ2-1,14,TRBV6-1
ASSAPGGGRRTGELF,TRBJ2-2,15,TRBV9
SVESNEQF,TRBJ2-1,8,TRBV29-1
ASSPRALERETQY,TRBJ2-5,13,TRBV7-9
ASSLAMAGPNYGYT,TRBJ1-2,14,TRBV5-1
ASSLEGSTNYGYT,TRBJ1-2,13,TRBV27
ASKAGPGSSNQPQH,TRBJ1-5,14,TRBV27
ASSRSSYNEQF,TRBJ2-1,11,TRBV6-5
ASSEATSGRFNEQF,TRBJ2-1,14,TRBV13
SARRTVNTEAF,TRBJ1-1,11,TRBV29-1
ASSLLAGVIDTDTQY,TRBJ2-3,15,TRBV27
ASSLGLLQF,TRBJ2-1,9,TRBV5-6
ASSDEFFTDTQY,TRBJ2-3,12,TRBV2
ASSYFLAGNTIY,TRBJ1-3,12,TRBV6-6
ASSLSAPEQF,TRBJ2-1,10,TRBV7-9
ASSAGGTGNTEAF,TRBJ1-1,13,TRBV28
ASSLSAGTGANTGELF,TRBJ2-2,16,TRBV11-2
ASSLGAGSYEQY,TRBJ2-7,12,TRBV5-6
ASSLASGQPQH,TRBJ1-5,11,TRBV28
ASSLGGYGNEQF,TRBJ2-1,12,TRBV7-9
ASRPQGRGTDTQY,TRBJ2-3,13,TRBV27
ATSSRDRVYEQY,TRBJ2-7,12,TRBV15
ASSLVSVSYEQY,TRBJ2-7,12,TRBV7-6
ASGVEGNQPQH,TRBJ1-5,11,TRBV27
SVSDRDNEKLF,TRBJ1-4,11,TRBV29-1
ASSLVGSYNEQF,TRBJ2-1,12,TRBV27
ASSLTGGGNQPQH,TRBJ1-5,13,TRBV13
ASRDMGQNEQF,TRBJ2-1,11,TRBV28
ASSESGLADQY,TRBJ2-7,11,TRBV10-1
ASSQRLVETQY,TRBJ2-5,11,TRBV4-2
ASSFSSGADTQY,TRBJ2-3,12,TRBV7-6
ASSATVKGEQY,TRBJ2-7,11,TRBV10-1
ASSSGTGGTEAF,TRBJ1-1,12,TRBV11-2
SVEATTNYGYT,TRBJ1-2,11,TRBV29-1
ASSPPGRIGTDTQY,TRBJ2-3,14,TRBV9
ASSQSRNTEAF,TRBJ1-1,11,TRBV14
ASTQGREKLF,TRBJ1-4,10,TRBV7-9
ASSQGREQY,TRBJ2-7,9,TRBV14
ASLEAYEQY,TRBJ2-7,9,TRBV2
ASIFGTGSYEQY,TRBJ2-7,12,TRBV6-1
ASLGAGGELF,TRBJ2-2,10,TRBV5-1